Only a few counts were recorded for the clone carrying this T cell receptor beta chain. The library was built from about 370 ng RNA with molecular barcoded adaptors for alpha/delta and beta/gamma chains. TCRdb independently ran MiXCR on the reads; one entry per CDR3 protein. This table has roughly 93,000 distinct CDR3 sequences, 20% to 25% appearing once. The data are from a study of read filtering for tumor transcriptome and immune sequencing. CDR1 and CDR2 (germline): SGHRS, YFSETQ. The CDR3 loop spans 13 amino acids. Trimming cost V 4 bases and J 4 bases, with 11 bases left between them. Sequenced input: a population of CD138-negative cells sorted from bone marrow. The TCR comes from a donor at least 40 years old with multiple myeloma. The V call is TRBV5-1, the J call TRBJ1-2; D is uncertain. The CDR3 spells CASSPAGVYGYTF. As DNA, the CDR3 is TGCGCCAGCAGCCCGGCTGGGGTCTATGGCTACACCTTC.